The 32 T cell receptor beta chains given below trace back to one sample, sequenced in a study of technical replicates of blood from a handful of donors. Data came from immunoSEQ multiplex PCR; TCRdb stores just in-frame clones and leaves some out. This table has 60,000 to 90,000 clones, about 92% appearing once. The sequenced material came from T cells isolated from PBMCs. All receptors derive from a human donor in good health.

The chain carries TRBV19 and TRBJ1-2; 7 bases agree with TRBD1. V lost 6 bases to trimming and J lost 2 bases; unmatched junction nucleotides: 6. CDR3 length: 14 amino acids. Germline-derived CDR1 and CDR2 are LNHDA and SQIVND (reference sequence). The CDR3 protein is CASRSSDRNYGYTF. In DNA, the CDR3 is TGTGCCAGTAGATCCTCGGACAGGAACTATGGCTACACCTTC.

The chain uses TRBV9 and TRBJ2-2, with a tentative D call TRBD1 (5 bases). There are 15 residues in the CDR3. V was cut by 4 bases and J by 4 bases, with 14 bases left in between. Germline V CDR1 and CDR2: SGDLS, YYNGEE. The CDR3 coding sequence is TGTGCCAGCAGCCTCCTACAGGATTCCACCGGGGAGCTGTTTTTT. It translates to CASSLLQDSTGELFF.

This clone was seen a single time. The chain uses TRBV10-3 and TRBJ1-5, with a weak D call TRBD1 (6 bases). The germline V gene has CDR1 ENHRY and CDR2 SYGVKD. The V gene lost 3 bases and the J gene lost 0 bases, with 24 bases spanning the gap. The CDR3 has 20 amino acids. CDR3 bases: TGTGCCATCAGTGACCACAAAAGGACAGCCGACCCGTATAGCAATCAGCCCCAGCATTTT. This gives the protein CAISDHKRTADPYSNQPQHF.

The chain employs TRBV10-3 and TRBJ2-7, with 9 bases fitting TRBD1. V lost 6 bases, J lost 2 bases, and 5 bases stayed unmatched. This CDR3 region has 14 residues. Germline CDR1 reads ENHRY; CDR2 reads SYGVKD. In nucleotides, the CDR3 is TGTGCCATCAGCCGGGACAGGGTAACCTACGAGCAGTACTTC. Its translation: CAISRDRVTYEQYF.

The chain employs TRBV27 and TRBJ2-6; D not certain. CDR1 MNHEY and CDR2 SMNVEV come from the germline V gene (reference sequence). Trimming left V 6 bases short and J 1 base short, with 4 bases between. The CDR3 is 13 amino acids. This chain's CDR3 is CASRQSGANVLTF. CDR3 nucleotide sequence: TGTGCCAGCAGACAATCTGGGGCCAACGTCCTGACTTTC.

This clone was observed a few times. Here the CDR3 DNA reads TGTGCCAGCAGTCCCCTGGCGGCGGATGAAGCTTTCTTT. Protein product: CASSPLAADEAFF. The rearrangement joins TRBV6-1 to TRBJ1-1; no definite D call. CDR1 is MNHNS and CDR2 is SASEGT in the germline V gene. Deletions cut 5 bases from V and 7 bases from J, with 14 bases between. This CDR3 contains 13 residues.

The V and J genes are TRBV19 and TRBJ1-3; 7 bases line up with TRBD1. CDR3 size: 14 residues. CDR1 is LNHDA, CDR2 SQIVND, per germline (reference sequence). V was pared by 7 bases and J by 6 bases, with 9 bases of the junction left unmatched. CDR3 coding DNA: TGTGCCAGTACCACAGACAGGGAGGTAAACACCATATATTTT. Amino acids: CASTTDREVNTIYF.

The rearrangement links TRBV5-6 to TRBJ2-7; TRBD1 matches at 12 bases. Germline loops: CDR1 SGHDT, CDR2 YYEEEE. The CDR3 is 12 amino acids. The CDR3 nucleotides are TGTGCTTGGGGGACAGGGGGCGCCGAGCAGTACTTC. It encodes CAWGTGGAEQYF.

The chain's CDR3 is CASSLKEQSTDTQYF. The CDR3, as DNA: TGTGCCAGCAGTCTTAAGGAACAGAGCACAGATACGCAGTATTTT. The gene calls are TRBV7-9 and TRBJ2-3, with D hard to call. The V end lost 6 bases, the J end lost 0 bases, and 13 bases lay between the germline ends. Germline assignment: CDR1 SEHNR and CDR2 FQNEAQ (reference sequence). The CDR3 runs 15 residues.

The sample holds a few counts of this clone. The chain links TRBV9 to TRBJ1-1; D is unclear. The V end was cut by 0 bases, the J end by 0 bases, with 3 bases between. The CDR3 is made up of 13 amino acids. Germline lookup yields CDR1 SGDLS and CDR2 YYNGEE. The CDR3 bases are TGTGCCAGCAGCGTAGGTATGAACACTGAAGCTTTCTTT. Translating gives CASSVGMNTEAFF.

The chain joins TRBV14 to TRBJ2-7; D not resolved. The CDR3 runs to 11 residues. Germline CDR1 is SGHDN and CDR2 is FVKESK. V lost 5 bases and J 0 bases, leaving 2 bases between the germline ends. In nucleotides, the CDR3 is TGTGCCAGCAGCTACTCCTACGAGCAGTACTTC. Residues: CASSYSYEQYF.

The genes are TRBV19 and TRBJ1-5, with TRBD1 as a possible D gene (6 bases). Germline CDR1 and CDR2: LNHDA and SQIVND (reference sequence). Trimming took 1 base from V and 5 from J, leaving 9 bases between them. This CDR3 is built from 14 residues. As DNA, the CDR3 is TGTGCCAGTAGTATAGGGACAGCCCATCAGCCCCAGCATTTT. Protein: CASSIGTAHQPQHF.

This clone was seen just once. CDR3 coding DNA: TGTGCCAGCAGCGTTACAAGAACTAGCTCTGGAAACACCATATATTTT. It is translated as CASSVTRTSSGNTIYF. V usage is TRBV7-9 and J usage is TRBJ1-3, with D unclear. The CDR3 runs to 16 residues. V dropped 5 bases and J dropped 0 bases, with 14 bases sitting between them. Germline V CDR1 and CDR2: SEHNR, FQNEAQ (reference sequence).

The chain recombines TRBV19 with TRBJ1-1; D might be TRBD1 (6 bases). CDR1 is LNHDA and CDR2 is SQIVND in the germline V gene (reference sequence). This CDR3 region has 12 residues. Trimming left V 2 bases short and J 12 bases short, with 13 bases between. CDR3 nucleotides: TGTGCCAGTAGTATAAGGCCAGGGGCCACTTTCTTT. Translating gives CASSIRPGATFF.

V gene TRBV7-9 combines with J gene TRBJ1-1; D perhaps matches TRBD1 (5 bases). Deletions cut 11 bases from V and 1 base from J, with 14 bases between. Per germline, CDR1 SEHNR and CDR2 FQNEAQ (reference sequence). The CDR3 is 13 residues long. The CDR3 DNA sequence: TGTGCCGGGGGGGAGGGGACGAACACTGAAGCTTTCTTT. This translates into CAGGEGTNTEAFF.

The chain joins TRBV7-9 to TRBJ2-1, with 7 bases fitting TRBD2. Germline CDR1 is SEHNR and CDR2 is FQNEAQ (reference sequence). Trimming took 0 bases from V and 7 from J; bases not matched to a gene: 6. The CDR3 has 15 amino acids. The CDR3 bases are TGTGCCAGCAGCTTAGCGGGAGGGGCTTATAATGAGCAGTTCTTC. Its translation is CASSLAGGAYNEQFF.

The chain has TRBV4-1 and TRBJ2-7, with D unresolved. From germline, CDR1 is MGHRA and CDR2 YSYEKL. The CDR3 runs to 13 residues. V was trimmed by 2 bases and J by 2 bases, leaving 7 bases between them. For the CDR3, the DNA is TGCGCCAGCAGCCAAATTCGGGCCTACGAGCAGTACTTC. Its protein product is CASSQIRAYEQYF.

This CDR3 is CASSLEGLGYTF. CDR3 DNA: TGTGCCAGCAGCTTAGAGGGGCTTGGCTACACCTTC. The V gene is TRBV7-2, the J gene TRBJ1-2, with D perhaps matching TRBD1 (5 bases). CDR1 and CDR2 from the germline V gene are SGHTA and FQGNSA. Trimming removed 1 base at V and 7 bases at J, with 7 bases between. CDR3 length: 12 residues.

The chain recombines TRBV9 with TRBJ1-1; 9 positions agree with TRBD1. Trimming removed 0 bases from V and 1 base from J; junction bases left unmatched: 4. Germline lookup yields CDR1 SGDLS and CDR2 YYNGEE. The CDR3 is 16 amino acids. CDR3 DNA sequence: TGTGCCAGCAGCGTAGACCGGACAGGGGAGAACACTGAAGCTTTCTTT. Protein: CASSVDRTGENTEAFF.

This chain connects TRBV7-3 to TRBJ2-1, with D tentatively TRBD2 (6 bases). V was pared by 5 bases and J by 5 bases, with 22 bases between. Germline CDR1 is SGHTA and CDR2 is FQGTGA. The CDR3 runs to 17 residues. The CDR3 region is CASSLNLWGEKDNEQFF. In DNA form, the CDR3 reads TGTGCCAGCAGCCTCAACCTCTGGGGGGAGAAGGACAATGAGCAGTTCTTC. The whole variable domain, remainder taken from reference TRBV7-3 and TRBJ2-1, is GAGVSQTPSNKVTEKGKYVELRCDPISGHTALYWYRQSLGQGPEFLIYFQGTGAADDSGLPNDRFFAVRPEGSVSTLKIQRTERGDSAVYLCASSLNLWGEKDNEQFFGPGTRLTVL.

The chain links TRBV7-2 to TRBJ2-3, with 10 nucleotides matching TRBD2. The germline V gene has CDR1 SGHTA and CDR2 FQGNSA. This CDR3 spans 17 amino acids. V was pared by 3 bases and J by 0 bases, with 6 bases of the junction left unmatched. The CDR3 DNA sequence: TGTGCCAGCAGCTTTCAAGCGGGAGGGGGAAGCACAGATACGCAGTATTTT. Protein: CASSFQAGGGSTDTQYF.

This clone came up a few times. The gene calls are TRBV9 and TRBJ2-1, with 9 nucleotides matching TRBD2. CDR3 length equals 15 residues. Germline-derived CDR1 and CDR2 are SGDLS and YYNGEE. With V trimmed by 4 bases and J by 0 bases, 2 bases remained unmatched. The CDR3 DNA is TGTGCCAGCAGCTTTAGCGGGAGCTCCTACAATGAGCAGTTCTTC. Its translation is CASSFSGSSYNEQFF.

This clone came up once. V is TRBV7-9 and J is TRBJ1-4; 7 nucleotides align to TRBD1. Per the germline V gene, CDR1 is SEHNR and CDR2 is FQNEAQ (reference sequence). The CDR3 runs 13 residues. The junction had 5 bases not matched to a gene; V was cut back by 5 bases and J by 8 bases. CDR3 residues: CASSITGEEKLFF. The CDR3 bases are TGTGCCAGCAGCATCACAGGGGAGGAAAAACTGTTTTTT.

The chain uses TRBV7-9 and TRBJ1-1, with unresolved D. Germline-derived CDR1 and CDR2 are SEHNR and FQNEAQ (reference sequence). CDR3 length: 13 amino acids. The V and J ends lost 7 bases and 8 bases respectively, with 17 bases between them. The CDR3 sequence is CASTISDTEEAFF. In nucleotides, the CDR3 is TGTGCCAGCACTATTAGCGACACAGAAGAAGCTTTCTTT. Filled out from reference TRBV7-9 and TRBJ1-1, the complete variable domain reads DTGVSQNPRHKITKRGQNVTFRCDPISEHNRLYWYRQTLGQGPEFLTYFQNEAQLEKSRLLSDRFSAERPKGSFSTLEIQRTEQGDSAMYLCASTISDTEEAFFGQGTRLTVV.

The rearrangement uses TRBV2 and TRBJ2-3, with 7 bases fitting TRBD2. V was pared by 4 bases and J by 3 bases, with 1 base of the junction left unmatched. Per the germline V gene, CDR1 is SNHLY and CDR2 is FYNNEI. The CDR3 consists of 13 residues. CDR3 amino acids: CASSGGGTDTQYF. CDR3 bases: TGTGCCAGCAGTGGGGGGGGGACAGATACGCAGTATTTT.

V and J are TRBV11-2 and TRBJ1-2, with unresolved D. The CDR3 has 15 amino acids. V gave up 0 bases and J gave up 2 bases, with 10 bases separating them. Germline V lookup: CDR1 SGHAT, CDR2 FQNNGV. Here the CDR3 reads CASSLEPGRNYGYTF. The CDR3 DNA follows: TGTGCCAGCAGCTTAGAGCCAGGAAGAAACTATGGCTACACCTTC.

This chain connects TRBV4-1 to TRBJ1-5; D ambiguous. This CDR3 is built from 14 residues. In germline, CDR1 is MGHRA, CDR2 YSYEKL. V was trimmed by 0 bases and J by 7 bases, leaving 10 bases between them. This CDR3 reads CASSQEIGRQPQHF. In nucleotides, the CDR3 is TGCGCCAGCAGCCAAGAAATTGGCAGACAGCCCCAGCATTTT.

This chain uses TRBV19 with TRBJ1-5; 7 bases fit TRBD1. Germline loops: CDR1 LNHDA, CDR2 SQIVND (reference sequence). The CDR3 is 17 residues long. V was clipped by 1 base and J by 0 bases; unmatched bases: 6. The CDR3 protein is CASSIGDRASSNQPQHF. As DNA, the CDR3 is TGTGCCAGTAGTATAGGAGACAGGGCGAGTAGCAATCAGCCCCAGCATTTT. Drawing the rest from reference TRBV19 and TRBJ1-5, the complete variable domain is DGGITQSPKYLFRKEGQNVTLSCEQNLNHDAMYWYRQDPGQGLRLIYYSQIVNDFQKGDIAEGYSVSREKKESFPLTVTSAQKNPTAFYLCASSIGDRASSNQPQHFGDGTRLSIL.

V gene TRBV5-5 combines with J gene TRBJ2-7, with 8 bases that match TRBD2. The CDR3 loop spans 14 amino acids. Trimming took 4 bases from V and 2 from J; bases not matched to a gene: 5. Germline CDR1 reads SGHKS; CDR2 reads YYEKEE (reference sequence). As DNA, the CDR3 is TGTGCCAGCAGCCTCACTAGCGGAGCCTACGAGCAGTACTTC. The encoded protein is CASSLTSGAYEQYF.

The genes are TRBV11-3 and TRBJ1-1; the D is unclear. The CDR3 runs to 13 residues. Per germline, CDR1 SGHNT and CDR2 YENEEA. Trimming shortened V by 5 bases and J by 5 bases, and 12 bases separated the two germline ends. In nucleotides, the CDR3 is TGTGCCAGCAGCAGGTTGGCGGGGACTGAAGCTTTCTTT. Amino acid sequence: CASSRLAGTEAFF.

The chain couples TRBV7-9 to TRBJ1-2; TRBD1 matches 7 bases. Germline trimming cut 1 base from V and 6 bases from J; bases unmatched to any gene: 2. The CDR3 length is 13 residues. Germline loops: CDR1 SEHNR, CDR2 FQNEAQ (reference sequence). CDR3 DNA sequence: TGTGCCAGCAGCTTAGGGGGACAGAATGGCTACACCTTC. Protein: CASSLGGQNGYTF.

This chain links TRBV6-5 with TRBJ1-2, with 8 positions matching TRBD1. The junction had 4 bases not matched to a gene; V was cut back by 6 bases and J by 4 bases. Germline V lookup: CDR1 MNHEY, CDR2 SVGAGI. CDR3 length: 13 residues. CDR3 in amino acids: CASSTGGAYGYTF. CDR3 coding DNA: TGTGCCAGCAGCACAGGGGGTGCCTATGGCTACACCTTC.